Shown below are 28 T cell receptor beta chains from a single sample sequenced in a study of cytomegalovirus exposure and HLA in healthy donors. PCR used 60 Vbeta primers and 13 Jbeta primers. The assay was immunoSEQ multiplex PCR, and TCRdb's table has in-frame clones only and misses some. This sample yields under 200,000 clones, of which 75% to 90% are seen a single time; 0.31% belongs to the top ten. Sequenced input: PBMCs. These receptors came from a woman aged 25-40 years in good health and CMV-seronegative.

The V and J genes are TRBV18 and TRBJ2-1; TRBD1 matches at 10 bases. CDR1 KGHSH and CDR2 LQKENI come from the germline V gene. CDR3 length: 13 residues. The V gene end was trimmed by 5 bases and the J gene end by 7 bases; junction bases not matched to a gene: 2. The CDR3 DNA reads as TGTGCCAGCTCAGGGACAGGGGAGAATGAGCAGTTCTTC. Protein product: CASSGTGENEQFF.

The chain couples TRBV10-3 to TRBJ2-5, with 12 bases aligning to TRBD2. V lost 10 bases, J lost 2 bases, and 5 bases stayed unmatched. The CDR3 extends over 14 amino acids. From germline, CDR1 is ENHRY and CDR2 SYGVKD. Here the CDR3 DNA reads TGTGCCACCACCCTAGCGGGAGGGCAAGAGACCCAGTACTTC. This translates into CATTLAGGQETQYF.

V usage is TRBV7-6 and J usage is TRBJ2-7; tentative D call: TRBD2 (6 bases). The V gene lost 4 bases and the J gene lost 4 bases, with 23 bases spanning the gap. This CDR3 region has 17 residues. CDR1 is SGHVS, CDR2 FNYEAQ, per germline. DNA of the CDR3: TGTGCCAGCAGCTCATTAGGAGGGGAAGGGAGTAAGTACGAGCAGTACTTC. This sequence encodes CASSSLGGEGSKYEQYF.

This chain connects TRBV2 to TRBJ2-3, with 8 bases identical to TRBD2. After removal of 7 bases from V and 1 base from J, the junction contained 10 bases not matched to a gene. The CDR3 has 16 residues. Germline CDR1 and CDR2: SNHLY and FYNNEI. The CDR3 coding sequence is TGTGCCAGCAAAGGAGGACTAGCAGCTGGCACAGATACGCAGTATTTT. It encodes CASKGGLAAGTDTQYF. Drawing the rest from reference TRBV2 and TRBJ2-3, the complete variable domain is EPEVTQTPSHQVTQMGQEVILRCVPISNHLYFYWYRQILGQKVEFLVSFYNNEISEKSEIFDDQFSVERPDGSNFTLKIRSTKLEDSAMYFCASKGGLAAGTDTQYFGPGTRLTVL.

V and J are TRBV28 and TRBJ2-3, with D perhaps matching TRBD2 (6 bases). The V gene's germline CDR1 is MDHEN and CDR2 SYDVKM. V lost 6 bases and J 4 bases, leaving 17 bases between the germline ends. The CDR3 contains 15 residues. The CDR3 protein is CASSPYRGGPDTQYF. Here the CDR3 DNA reads TGTGCCAGCAGCCCCTACCGGGGAGGCCCAGATACGCAGTATTTT.

J is TRBJ1-4 and V is TRBV6-6; 9 nucleotides match TRBD1. The V and J ends lost 7 bases and 8 bases, in that order; junction bases with no gene match: 5. Germline values: CDR1 MNHNY, CDR2 SVGAGI (reference sequence). This CDR3 has 13 residues. The DNA for the CDR3 is TGTGCCAGCAAAGGGACAGGGAGGGAAAAACTGTTTTTT. Translation: CASKGTGREKLFF.

This chain joins TRBV27 and TRBJ2-1, with 9 positions matching TRBD2. The CDR3 has 13 residues. CDR1 MNHEY and CDR2 SMNVEV come from the germline V gene (reference sequence). The J segment lost 7 bases and the V segment lost 7 bases, leaving 5 bases of the junction unmatched. The CDR3, as DNA: TGTGCCAGCACTCCTAGCGGGGCAAATGAGCAGTTCTTC. It yields the protein CASTPSGANEQFF.

This clone came up a few times. The CDR3 sequence: CASSRFRGMNSPLHF. The CDR3 coding sequence is TGTGCCAGCAGCCGCTTCAGGGGGATGAATTCACCCCTCCACTTT. V usage is TRBV28 and J usage is TRBJ1-6; 7 positions agree with TRBD1. CDR3 length equals 15 residues. Per germline, CDR1 MDHEN and CDR2 SYDVKM. V shed 6 bases and J 7 bases; nucleotides not matched to a gene: 9.

The chain couples TRBV9 to TRBJ2-7; D gene unclear. The germline V gene has CDR1 SGDLS and CDR2 YYNGEE. Trimming shortened V by 2 bases and J by 2 bases, and 11 bases separated the two germline ends. CDR3 length: 14 residues. The CDR3 DNA reads as TGTGCCAGCAGCGTCGCCAGTCTGCCCTACGAGCAGTACTTC. Its protein product is CASSVASLPYEQYF.

V gene TRBV6-5 combines with J gene TRBJ1-1; D ambiguous. Trimming took 0 bases from V and 1 from J, leaving 9 bases between them. This CDR3 region has 15 residues. Germline lookup yields CDR1 MNHEY and CDR2 SVGAGI. CDR3 coding DNA: TGTGCCAGCAGTTACTCGATTGCAGGGAACACTGAAGCTTTCTTT. This translates into CASSYSIAGNTEAFF.

The V gene is TRBV2, the J gene TRBJ1-2; 7 nucleotides align to TRBD1. CDR3 length equals 14 residues. Per the germline V gene, CDR1 is SNHLY and CDR2 is FYNNEI. V shed 4 bases and J 8 bases; nucleotides not matched to a gene: 10. CDR3 coding DNA: TGTGCCAGCAGTGCAGACCGACAGGGAGTAGGCTACACCTTC. As protein: CASSADRQGVGYTF.

The table lists this clone with a few counts. Other DNA sequences in the sample encode the same CDR3. The chain combines TRBV28 with TRBJ2-7; TRBD2 might be the D (6 bases). The ends were cut back, 2 bases at V and 2 bases at J, with 7 bases in the middle. From germline, CDR1 is MDHEN and CDR2 SYDVKM. The CDR3 sequence is 13 residues long. The CDR3 loop is CASSLAGPYEQYF. CDR3 DNA: TGTGCCAGCAGTTTAGCGGGACCCTACGAGCAGTACTTC.

V and J are TRBV18 and TRBJ2-1; a weak D match, TRBD2 (5 bases). V dropped 6 bases and J dropped 0 bases, with 18 bases sitting between them. Germline V gene data show CDR1 as KGHSH and CDR2 as LQKENI. The CDR3 covers 17 residues. The CDR3 DNA is TGTGCCAGCTCCCGGGCGGAGGCGACGAGCTCCTACAATGAGCAGTTCTTC. It is translated as CASSRAEATSSYNEQFF.

The chain recombines TRBV4-1 with TRBJ2-2; D possibly corresponds to TRBD1 (6 bases). This CDR3 region has 14 residues. V gave up 0 bases and J gave up 6 bases, with 8 bases separating them. CDR1 MGHRA and CDR2 YSYEKL come from the germline V gene. Written as DNA, the CDR3 is TGCGCCAGCAGCCAAGAAGGGGGTGCCGGGGAGCTGTTTTTT. It specifies CASSQEGGAGELFF.

The chain employs TRBV5-1 and TRBJ1-2; D perhaps matches TRBD1 (5 bases). The CDR3 runs 14 residues. With 4 bases removed from V and 8 bases from J, the gap between germline ends came to 18 bases. Germline V gene sequence: CDR1 SGHRS, CDR2 YFSETQ. CDR3 DNA: TGCGCCAGCAGCAGAGAGACAGCAGGTGTGGGCTACACCTTC. It yields the protein CASSRETAGVGYTF.

The chain combines TRBV5-1 with TRBJ2-5; 9 bases map to TRBD1. Looked up from germline, CDR1 is SGHRS and CDR2 is YFSETQ. V trimming: 4 bases; J trimming: 6 bases; junction bases outside the gene matches: 13. The CDR3 is 16 amino acids. The CDR3 reads CASSLQGASGMKTQYF. The CDR3 DNA follows: TGCGCCAGCAGCCTACAGGGGGCGAGTGGTATGAAGACCCAGTACTTC. Complete variable domain (other parts from reference TRBV5-1 and TRBJ2-5): KAGVTQTPRYLIKTRGQQVTLSCSPISGHRSVSWYQQTPGQGLQFLFEYFSETQRNKGNFPGRFSGRQFSNSRSEMNVSTLELGDSALYLCASSLQGASGMKTQYFGPGTRLLVL.

The chain links TRBV4-1 to TRBJ2-5; 9 bases line up with TRBD2. CDR3 length: 14 residues. Germline V lookup: CDR1 MGHRA, CDR2 YSYEKL. V was clipped by 5 bases and J by 9 bases; unmatched bases: 10. CDR3 sequence: CASSATSGRYSQYF. CDR3 DNA sequence: TGCGCCAGCAGCGCCACTAGCGGGCGCTACTCCCAGTACTTC.

The chain uses TRBV14 and TRBJ2-3; 8 bases fit TRBD1. Germline V lookup: CDR1 SGHDN, CDR2 FVKESK. CDR3 size: 13 residues. V shed 1 base, J shed 9 bases, and the junction held 3 bases outside the gene matches. Written as DNA, the CDR3 is TGTGCCAGCAGCCAAGTACAGGGGGGCACGCAGTATTTT. It encodes CASSQVQGGTQYF.

The chain links TRBV5-1 to TRBJ2-3, with 7 bases aligning to TRBD1. The CDR3 loop spans 14 amino acids. CDR1 is SGHRS and CDR2 is YFSETQ in the germline V gene. With V trimmed by 0 bases and J by 4 bases, 2 bases remained unmatched. CDR3 residues: CASSLGQGPDTQYF. Written as DNA, the CDR3 is TGCGCCAGCAGCTTGGGACAGGGTCCAGATACGCAGTATTTT.

The V and J genes are TRBV5-5 and TRBJ2-7, with 10 bases identical to TRBD1. The CDR3 contains 14 residues. J was trimmed by 7 bases and V by 2 bases; bases with no gene match: 6. Looked up from germline, CDR1 is SGHKS and CDR2 is YYEKEE (reference sequence). The CDR3, as DNA: TGTGCCAGCAGCTTAAGACAGGGGGCGAATGAGCAGTACTTC. Protein sequence: CASSLRQGANEQYF.

The sample holds one count of this clone. The J gene is TRBJ2-7, the V gene TRBV13; the match to TRBD2 covers 7 bases. CDR1 and CDR2 from the germline V gene are PRHDT and FYEKMQ (reference sequence). This CDR3 has 16 residues. Unmatched junction bases numbered 9, after V lost 0 bases and J lost 4 bases. As DNA, the CDR3 is TGTGCCAGCAGCTTAGGAGCGACGGGAGGACGATACGAGCAGTACTTC. Encoded protein: CASSLGATGGRYEQYF. Supplemented by reference TRBV13 and TRBJ2-7, the full variable domain reads AAGVIQSPRHLIKEKRETATLKCYPIPRHDTVYWYQQGPGQDPQFLISFYEKMQSDKGSIPDRFSAQQFSDYHSELNMSSLELGDSALYFCASSLGATGGRYEQYFGPGTRLTVT.

This clone appeared a few times. The chain uses TRBV5-6 and TRBJ2-7; D possibly corresponds to TRBD2 (5 bases). The CDR3 runs to 17 residues. V dropped 0 bases and J dropped 2 bases, with 18 bases sitting between them. From germline, CDR1 is SGHDT and CDR2 YYEEEE. The CDR3 DNA sequence: TGTGCCAGCAGCTTGGCGGTTGGAGCGGTAACGACCTACGAGCAGTACTTC. This codes for CASSLAVGAVTTYEQYF.

This clone was observed once. This chain joins TRBV6-6 and TRBJ2-2, with a possible D match to TRBD2 (6 bases). This CDR3 has 13 residues. Trimming removed 0 bases from V and 9 bases from J, with 8 bases in between. CDR1 and CDR2 (germline): MNHNY, SVGAGI (reference sequence). CDR3 sequence: CASSYSRDWELFF. In nucleotides, the CDR3 is TGTGCCAGCAGTTACTCTCGGGACTGGGAGCTGTTTTTT.

The J gene is TRBJ2-1, the V gene TRBV5-1, with 12 bases identical to TRBD1. Germline V lookup: CDR1 SGHRS, CDR2 YFSETQ. The CDR3 runs 16 residues. V trimming: 1 base; J trimming: 7 bases; junction bases outside the gene matches: 6. The CDR3 is CASSLIMGQGANEQFF. The CDR3 DNA sequence: TGCGCCAGCAGCTTGATTATGGGACAGGGGGCTAATGAGCAGTTCTTC.

V is TRBV7-8 and J is TRBJ2-7; 7 positions agree with TRBD1. The V and J ends lost 2 bases and 1 base, in that order; junction bases with no gene match: 2. Looked up from germline, CDR1 is SGHVS and CDR2 is FQNEAQ. CDR3 size: 14 residues. The CDR3 reads CASSLQGVSYEQYF. CDR3 sequence (DNA): TGTGCCAGCAGCTTACAGGGGGTATCCTACGAGCAGTACTTC.

This clone occurred once. The chain joins TRBV28 to TRBJ2-7, with 7 bases identical to TRBD1. Germline CDR1 reads MDHEN; CDR2 reads SYDVKM. CDR3 size: 13 residues. Unmatched junction bases numbered 13, after V lost 8 bases and J lost 9 bases. The CDR3 loop is CASSGQVAAGQYF. The DNA for the CDR3 is TGTGCCAGCTCAGGACAGGTCGCCGCCGGGCAGTACTTC.

The chain is built from TRBV5-1 and TRBJ1-1; the D is unclear. This CDR3 region has 9 residues. Germline V gives CDR1 SGHRS, CDR2 YFSETQ. V lost 4 bases and J lost 11, with 6 bases in between. The CDR3 region is CASSPGAFF. CDR3 coding DNA: TGCGCCAGCAGCCCGGGTGCTTTCTTT.

The chain recombines TRBV5-6 with TRBJ2-3, with D possibly matching TRBD2 (6 bases). CDR1 and CDR2 from the germline V gene are SGHDT and YYEEEE. Trimming removed 4 bases at V and 0 bases at J, with 15 bases between. CDR3 length: 16 amino acids. CDR3 DNA sequence: TGTGCCAGCAGCGAGAATGGGGGGACTAGCACAGATACGCAGTATTTT. Its protein product is CASSENGGTSTDTQYF.